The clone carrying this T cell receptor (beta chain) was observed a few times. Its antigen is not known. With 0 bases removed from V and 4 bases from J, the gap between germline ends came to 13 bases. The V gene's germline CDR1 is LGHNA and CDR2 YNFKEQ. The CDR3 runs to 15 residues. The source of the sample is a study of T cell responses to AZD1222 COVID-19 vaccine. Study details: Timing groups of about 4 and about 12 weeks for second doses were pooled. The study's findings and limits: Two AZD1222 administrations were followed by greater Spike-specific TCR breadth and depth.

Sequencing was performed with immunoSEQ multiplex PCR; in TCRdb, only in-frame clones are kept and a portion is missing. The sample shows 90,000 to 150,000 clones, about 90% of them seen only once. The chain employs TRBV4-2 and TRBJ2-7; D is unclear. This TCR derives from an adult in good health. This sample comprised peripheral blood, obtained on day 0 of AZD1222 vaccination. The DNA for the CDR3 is TGTGCCAGCAGCCAAGACGGCAGCCGTTTATACGAGCAGTACTTC. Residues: CASSQDGSRLYEQYF.